This TCR beta chain was found in a study of blood T cell repertoires in COVID-19. Study-level background: The analysed material was cDNA or gDNA that came from T cells, B-cell-depleted T cells, or PBMCs.

Measured with immunoSEQ multiplex PCR; TCRdb has only the in-frame clones, and not every one. The data contain under 350,000 clones, around 87% of them singletons. Comments on this clone: This same CDR3 is encoded by further DNA sequences in the sample.

CDR1 is MDHEN, CDR2 SYDVKM, per germline. With 3 bases removed from V and 5 bases from J, the gap between germline ends came to 7 bases. The CDR3 loop spans 12 amino acids. This sequence was found in a man aged 70-80 years with acute or convalescent COVID-19. The chain joins TRBV28 to TRBJ1-2, with D unresolved. Material: peripheral blood. The CDR3 nucleotides are TGTGCCAGCAGTTTGGCGGGGTATGGCTACACCTTC. It encodes CASSLAGYGYTF.